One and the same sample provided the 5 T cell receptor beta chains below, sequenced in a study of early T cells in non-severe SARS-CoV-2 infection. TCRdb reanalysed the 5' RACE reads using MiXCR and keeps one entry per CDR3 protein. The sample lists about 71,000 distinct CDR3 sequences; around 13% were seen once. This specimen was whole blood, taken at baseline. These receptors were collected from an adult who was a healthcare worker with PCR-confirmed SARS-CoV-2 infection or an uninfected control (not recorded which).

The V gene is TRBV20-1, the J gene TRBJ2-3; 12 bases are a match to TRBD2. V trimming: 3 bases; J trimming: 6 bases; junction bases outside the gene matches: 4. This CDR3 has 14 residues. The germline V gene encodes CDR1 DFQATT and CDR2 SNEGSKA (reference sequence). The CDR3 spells CSARTSGRADTQYF. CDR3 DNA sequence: TGCAGTGCTAGGACTAGCGGGAGAGCGGATACGCAGTATTTT.

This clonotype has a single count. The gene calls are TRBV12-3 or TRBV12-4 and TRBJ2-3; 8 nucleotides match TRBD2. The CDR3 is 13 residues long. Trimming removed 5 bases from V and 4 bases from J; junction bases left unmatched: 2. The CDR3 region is CASSPGRADTQYF. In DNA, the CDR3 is TGTGCCAGCAGTCCCGGGAGGGCAGATACGCAGTATTTT.

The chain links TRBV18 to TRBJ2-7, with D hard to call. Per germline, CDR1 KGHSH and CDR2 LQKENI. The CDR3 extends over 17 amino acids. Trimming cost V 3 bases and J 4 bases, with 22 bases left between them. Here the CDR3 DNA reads TGTGCCAGCTCACCCCTCGGAATTGGTGGGGAAGGTTACGAGCAGTACTTC. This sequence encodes CASSPLGIGGEGYEQYF.

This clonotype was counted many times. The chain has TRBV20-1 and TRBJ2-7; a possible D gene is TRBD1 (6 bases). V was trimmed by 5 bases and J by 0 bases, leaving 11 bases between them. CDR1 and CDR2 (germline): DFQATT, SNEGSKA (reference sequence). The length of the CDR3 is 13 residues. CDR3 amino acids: CSAYRDSSYEQYF. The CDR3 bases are TGCAGTGCTTACAGGGATAGCTCCTACGAGCAGTACTTC.

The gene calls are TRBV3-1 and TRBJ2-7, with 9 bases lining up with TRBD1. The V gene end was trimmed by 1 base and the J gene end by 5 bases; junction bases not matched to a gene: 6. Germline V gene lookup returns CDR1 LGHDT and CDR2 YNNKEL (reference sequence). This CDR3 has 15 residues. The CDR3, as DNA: TGTGCCAGCAGCCAAGTCCGGACAGGGGCCGACGAGCAGTACTTC. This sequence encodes CASSQVRTGADEQYF.